This is a list of T cell receptor beta chains from one sample in a study of blood T cell repertoires in COVID-19. Repertoires were generated with immunoSEQ multiplex PCR, while TCRdb's copy carries only in-frame clones and drops some. The sample records about 190,000 clones, about 80% being singletons. The specimen sequenced was peripheral blood. All receptors come from a man aged 25 to 40 with active or convalescent COVID-19. CDR3s include the opening cysteine and the closing phenylalanine or tryptophan.

v_call	j_call	cdr3_aa
TRBV7-9	TRBJ1-4	CASSLQAEKLFF
TRBV7-8	TRBJ2-7	CATTGASGGYEQYF
TRBV29-1	TRBJ1-2	CSVSRRLADYGYTF
TRBV27	TRBJ1-5	CASSPDRFGNQPQHF
TRBV6-2/TRBV6-3	TRBJ1-5	CASSYWGDGDQPQHF
TRBV5-8	TRBJ2-5	CASSPGDRQETQYF
TRBV19	TRBJ1-5	CASSTTGSQPQHF
TRBV30	TRBJ2-7	CAWSANRYYEQYF
TRBV6-5	TRBJ1-3	CASSYTGGNTIYF
TRBV18	TRBJ2-2	CASSGQGHTGELFF
TRBV28	TRBJ1-2	CASIGAANYGYTF
TRBV4-2	TRBJ2-3	CASSQEVIAGVSTDTQYF
TRBV9	TRBJ1-2	CASSGDRGLHGYTF
TRBV14	TRBJ1-5	CASSQGGPGSNQPQHF
TRBV6-6	TRBJ1-5	CASTHAEDNQPQHF
TRBV24-1	TRBJ2-7	CATSDSGGEYYEQYF
TRBV25-1	TRBJ2-2	CASSETGTGVNTGELFF
TRBV7-8	TRBJ2-2	CASSSGTESTGELFF
TRBV7-9	TRBJ1-2	CASSLPMGGKRGYTF
TRBV7-9	TRBJ1-1	CASSSNDRGNTEAFF
TRBV7-2	TRBJ2-7	CASSPPGTGGAYEQYF
TRBV2	TRBJ2-3	CASGGQRGDTQYF
TRBV7-6	TRBJ2-3	CASSTGQRSTDTQYF
TRBV28	TRBJ1-4	CASSPQARGRGGLKGQLFF
TRBV10-2	TRBJ2-3	CASSDRGVLFTDTQYF
TRBV5-6	TRBJ2-7	CASSLVGSSGRYYEQYF
TRBV6-5	TRBJ1-2	CASSYLGGGGYTF
TRBV28	TRBJ1-4	CASSQRDEKLFF
TRBV4-1	TRBJ1-4	CASSQDSGGNEKLFF
TRBV21-1	TRBJ2-1	CASSKPWTGCSDEQFF
TRBV28	TRBJ1-4	CASSFFFTGGTNEKLFF
TRBV29-1	TRBJ2-4	CSVGGNKNIQYF